The next 26 T cell receptor beta chains were all read from a single sample in a study of blood T cell repertoires in COVID-19. Data came from immunoSEQ multiplex PCR; TCRdb stores just in-frame clones and leaves some out. Counted here are 130,000 to 150,000 clones, 84% occurring once; the ten biggest clones make up 35% to 40%. Sequencing was performed on peripheral blood. The receptors shown here come from a human donor in a cohort sampled during active COVID-19.

The chain couples TRBV19 to TRBJ2-5; D might be TRBD2 (5 bases). V lost 8 bases and J 5 bases, leaving 15 bases between the germline ends. Germline values: CDR1 LNHDA, CDR2 SQIVND (reference sequence). The CDR3 loop spans 13 amino acids. The chain's CDR3 is CASGQTWEETQYF. The CDR3 DNA sequence: TGTGCCAGTGGCCAGACGTGGGAGGAGACCCAGTACTTC.

This chain joins TRBV5-1 and TRBJ2-3, with TRBD1 matching over 7 bases. After removal of 0 bases from V and 6 bases from J, the junction contained 7 bases not matched to a gene. This CDR3 contains 15 residues. CDR1 and CDR2 (germline): SGHRS, YFSETQ. The CDR3 reads CASSLGSTGPDTQYF. As DNA, the CDR3 is TGCGCCAGCAGCTTGGGGTCGACAGGGCCTGATACGCAGTATTTT.

The table lists this clone with many counts. V and J are TRBV5-6 and TRBJ1-1, with D possibly being TRBD1 (5 bases). With 2 bases removed from V and 0 bases from J, the gap between germline ends came to 11 bases. Germline CDR1 is SGHDT and CDR2 is YYEEEE. CDR3 length: 15 amino acids. In DNA, the CDR3 is TGTGCCAGCAGCTTCGGGCCGGACATGAACACTGAAGCTTTCTTT. The encoded protein is CASSFGPDMNTEAFF. The full variable domain, completed using reference TRBV5-6 and TRBJ1-1, is DAGVTQSPTHLIKTRGQQVTLRCSPKSGHDTVSWYQQALGQGPQFIFQYYEEEERQRGNFPDRFSGHQFPNYSSELNVNALLLGDSALYLCASSFGPDMNTEAFFGQGTRLTVV.

The gene calls are TRBV7-8 and TRBJ2-5; D may be TRBD2 (6 bases). Germline loops: CDR1 SGHVS, CDR2 FQNEAQ. The CDR3 runs to 15 residues. Trimming cost V 5 bases and J 1 base, with 14 bases left between them. CDR3 sequence reads: CASSRRTGVQETQYF. Written as DNA, the CDR3 is TGTGCCAGCAGCCGGAGAACGGGGGTCCAAGAGACCCAGTACTTC.

The chain links TRBV23-1 to TRBJ1-5, with unresolved D. TRBV23-1 is an ORF, with its function uncertain. V gave up 2 bases and J gave up 5 bases, with 10 bases separating them. The CDR3 runs 14 residues. DNA for the CDR3: TGCGCCAGCAGTCAACGAGGTGGCGATCAGCCCCAGCATTTT. It translates to CASSQRGGDQPQHF.

The rearrangement joins TRBV7-3 to TRBJ2-7; D uncertain. The CDR3 consists of 15 residues. With 4 bases removed from V and 1 base from J, the gap between germline ends came to 14 bases. CDR1 and CDR2 (germline): SGHTA, FQGTGA. The CDR3 bases are TGTGCCAGCAGCTCCCGTCCGGGTAGTTCCTACGAGCAGTACTTC. Its translation: CASSSRPGSSYEQYF.

This chain connects TRBV3-1 (or the pseudogene TRBV3-2) to TRBJ1-4; tentatively, D is TRBD1 (5 bases). The germline V gene encodes CDR1 LGHDT and CDR2 YNNKEL (reference sequence). There are 20 residues in the CDR3. V was shortened by 0 bases and J by 0 bases, with 20 bases between the two germline ends. CDR3 nucleotide sequence: TGTGCCAGCAGCCAAGAAGTGCAGGACATGTCAAACCCAACTAATGAAAAACTGTTTTTT. Its protein is CASSQEVQDMSNPTNEKLFF.

The chain carries TRBV9 and TRBJ1-2, with D possibly being TRBD1 (6 bases). Germline CDR1 is SGDLS and CDR2 is YYNGEE. The CDR3 sequence is 14 residues long. Trimming cost V 5 bases and J 3 bases, with 14 bases left between them. DNA for the CDR3: TGTGCCAGCAGTCCACAGGGTGAGGACTATGGCTACACCTTC. This gives the protein CASSPQGEDYGYTF.

The V call is TRBV20-1, the J call TRBJ2-2; maybe TRBD2 (5 bases). The V end lost 3 bases, the J end lost 4 bases, and 15 bases lay between the germline ends. Germline V gene data show CDR1 as DFQATT and CDR2 as SNEGSKA (reference sequence). The length of the CDR3 is 15 residues. The CDR3 DNA follows: TGCAGTGCTAGTAATGGACTGCTGCTCACCGGGGAGCTGTTTTTT. It yields the protein CSASNGLLLTGELFF.

The chain has TRBV5-1 and TRBJ2-1, with TRBD1 as a possible D gene (6 bases). The germline V gene encodes CDR1 SGHRS and CDR2 YFSETQ. The germline V and J ends were trimmed by 4 bases and 0 bases, with 8 bases remaining between them. CDR3 length: 14 amino acids. The CDR3 sequence is CASSPGASYNEQFF. CDR3 sequence (DNA): TGCGCCAGCAGCCCAGGGGCCTCCTACAATGAGCAGTTCTTC.

The rearrangement uses TRBV3-1 (or the pseudogene TRBV3-2) and TRBJ2-6; tentatively, D is TRBD2 (5 bases). The CDR3 contains 16 residues. The germline V gene encodes CDR1 LGHDT and CDR2 YNNKEL (reference sequence). V gave up 0 bases and J gave up 3 bases, with 9 bases separating them. The CDR3 sequence: CASSQETRIGANVLTF. DNA of the CDR3: TGTGCCAGCAGCCAAGAAACTAGAATTGGGGCCAACGTCCTGACTTTC.

The rearrangement joins TRBV25-1 to TRBJ1-6; D may be TRBD1 (6 bases). This CDR3 region has 15 residues. The V end lost 3 bases, the J end lost 7 bases, and 13 bases lay between the germline ends. Germline V lookup: CDR1 MGHDK, CDR2 SYGVNS. The CDR3 coding sequence is TGTGCCAGCAGTGAGACGTGGGGGCAGAATTCACCCCTCCACTTT. Protein product: CASSETWGQNSPLHF.

The chain is built from TRBV5-6 and TRBJ2-3, with 8 bases aligning to TRBD2. In germline, CDR1 is SGHDT, CDR2 YYEEEE. J gave up 2 bases and V 0 bases, and 5 bases lay outside the gene matches. This CDR3 contains 16 residues. The CDR3 nucleotides are TGTGCCAGCAGCTTGGTTGGTAGCGGGGCCACAGATACGCAGTATTTT. Translated: CASSLVGSGATDTQYF.

V gene TRBV3-1 (or the pseudogene TRBV3-2) combines with J gene TRBJ2-1; TRBD2 matches at 9 bases. CDR3 size: 15 residues. V lost 4 bases and J lost 5; bases outside the gene matches: 6. CDR1 LGHDT and CDR2 YNNKEL come from the germline V gene (reference sequence). The CDR3 DNA follows: TGTGCCAGCAGCCTTTGGGCTAGCGGGGACAATGAGCAGTTCTTC. Protein: CASSLWASGDNEQFF.

The chain carries TRBV6-5 and TRBJ1-1, with unresolved D. The CDR3 consists of 13 residues. CDR1 is MNHEY, CDR2 SVGAGI, per germline. V lost 6 bases and J lost 3, with 11 bases in between. CDR3 in amino acids: CASRSGGHTEAFF. The CDR3 DNA sequence: TGTGCCAGCAGGTCAGGAGGGCACACTGAAGCTTTCTTT.

This clone was picked up a small number of times. The V and J genes are TRBV2 and TRBJ2-1; 7 bases map to TRBD2. The CDR3 extends over 15 amino acids. Germline CDR1 is SNHLY and CDR2 is FYNNEI. V lost 5 bases to trimming and J lost 4 bases; unmatched junction nucleotides: 8. This chain's CDR3 is CASSLGLPLYNEQFF. The DNA for the CDR3 is TGTGCCAGCAGTTTGGGACTACCTTTATACAATGAGCAGTTCTTC.

This clone was counted a few times. The rearrangement joins TRBV9 to TRBJ1-2, with TRBD1 identical over 8 bases. With 4 bases clipped from V and 4 bases from J, the junction kept 6 bases outside the gene matches. Germline V lookup: CDR1 SGDLS, CDR2 YYNGEE. The length of the CDR3 is 14 residues. CDR3 sequence: CASSPSGTGYGYTF. The DNA for the CDR3 is TGTGCCAGCAGCCCATCCGGGACAGGCTATGGCTACACCTTC. Using reference TRBV9 and TRBJ1-2 for the parts outside the CDR3, the full variable domain is DSGVTQTPKHLITATGQRVTLRCSPRSGDLSVYWYQQSLDQGLQFLIQYYNGEERAKGNILERFSAQQFPDLHSELNLSSLELGDSALYFCASSPSGTGYGYTFGSGTRLTVV.

Of note for this clone: A read error may produce the germline difference seen at one junction end. The rearrangement joins TRBV5-1 to TRBJ2-1; 7 nucleotides line up with TRBD2. CDR1 SGHRS and CDR2 YFSETQ come from the germline V gene. The CDR3 is 13 residues long. CDR3 in amino acids: CASSSGLDKEQFF. As DNA, the CDR3 is TGCGCCAGCAGCTCAGGACTAGACAAAGAGCAGTTCTTC.

The rearrangement links TRBV15 to TRBJ2-3, with 12 bases lining up with TRBD1. The germline gives CDR1 LNHNV, CDR2 YYDKDF (reference sequence). V shed 0 bases and J 5 bases; nucleotides not matched to a gene: 12. CDR3 length: 19 residues. The DNA for the CDR3 is TGTGCCACCAGCAGAGACCCCTATCCGGGACAGGGGGCGGGAGATACGCAGTATTTT. This codes for CATSRDPYPGQGAGDTQYF.

This chain links TRBV19 with TRBJ2-4; TRBD2 matches 9 bases. Germline CDR1 is LNHDA and CDR2 is SQIVND (reference sequence). This CDR3 contains 16 residues. The V and J ends lost 2 bases and 8 bases, in that order; junction bases with no gene match: 10. CDR3 bases: TGTGCCAGTAGTATACCCGGCGGGGGGGCCACGGACATTCAGTACTTC. Protein product: CASSIPGGGATDIQYF.

The chain joins TRBV6-5 to TRBJ1-1; possible D gene TRBD1, 6 bases. This CDR3 spans 16 amino acids. V lost 4 bases and J 2 bases, leaving 17 bases between the germline ends. The germline V gene encodes CDR1 MNHEY and CDR2 SVGAGI. CDR3 sequence: CASSFPAGGHNTEAFF. The CDR3 nucleotides read TGTGCCAGCAGTTTCCCAGCCGGGGGGCATAACACTGAAGCTTTCTTT.

The chain is built from TRBV7-2 and TRBJ2-3, with a tentative D call TRBD2 (7 bases). Per the germline V gene, CDR1 is SGHTA and CDR2 is FQGNSA. Trimming removed 1 base at V and 4 bases at J, with 12 bases between. This CDR3 contains 15 residues. As DNA, the CDR3 is TGTGCCAGCAGCTTAGTGGGGGGGGCCCCAGATACGCAGTATTTT. Its protein is CASSLVGGAPDTQYF. The entire variable domain, with the rest obtained from reference TRBV7-2 and TRBJ2-3, is as follows: GAGVSQSPSNKVTEKGKDVELRCDPISGHTALYWYRQSLGQGLEFLIYFQGNSAPDKSGLPSDRFSAERTGGSVSTLTIQRTQQEDSAVYLCASSLVGGAPDTQYFGPGTRLTVL.

This chain uses TRBV5-5 with TRBJ2-7; 9 nucleotides line up with TRBD1. CDR1 is SGHKS and CDR2 is YYEKEE in the germline V gene (reference sequence). This CDR3 is built from 16 residues. V lost 4 bases and J lost 0; bases outside the gene matches: 8. The CDR3 sequence: CASSHQDRGSSYEQYF. In DNA, the CDR3 is TGTGCCAGCAGCCACCAGGACAGGGGAAGCTCCTACGAGCAGTACTTC.

V usage is TRBV5-6 and J usage is TRBJ1-2; the D is unclear. CDR1 is SGHDT and CDR2 is YYEEEE in the germline V gene. Trimming removed 1 base from V and 6 bases from J, with 7 bases in between. The CDR3 runs to 12 residues. CDR3 loop: CASSLTADGYTF. The CDR3 DNA follows: TGTGCCAGCAGCTTGACAGCTGATGGCTACACCTTC. Together with reference TRBV5-6 and TRBJ1-2, the CDR3 gives the full variable domain: DAGVTQSPTHLIKTRGQQVTLRCSPKSGHDTVSWYQQALGQGPQFIFQYYEEEERQRGNFPDRFSGHQFPNYSSELNVNALLLGDSALYLCASSLTADGYTFGSGTRLTVV.

The chain carries TRBV6-6 and TRBJ1-5, with D unresolved. CDR1 and CDR2 from the germline V gene are MNHNY and SVGAGI (reference sequence). V was shortened by 2 bases and J by 4 bases, with 9 bases between the two germline ends. CDR3 length: 14 residues. The DNA of the CDR3 is TGTGCCAGCAGTTACGCGGGTACGAATCAGCCCCAGCATTTT. As protein: CASSYAGTNQPQHF.

The rearrangement links TRBV28 to TRBJ1-2, with D possibly matching TRBD1 (5 bases). Germline V gene sequence: CDR1 MDHEN, CDR2 SYDVKM. The CDR3 has 14 amino acids. V was shortened by 8 bases and J by 0 bases, with 13 bases between the two germline ends. Written as DNA, the CDR3 is TGTGCCAGCCTCCAGGGTTTGGCTAACTATGGCTACACCTTC. This encodes CASLQGLANYGYTF.